Given below is one TCR beta chain in context. What antigen it recognizes has not been identified. Per-base quality was not reported, and no clone a single base away is much larger than it. V drops 2 bases and J drops 4 bases, leaving 13 bases in between. From cysteine to phenylalanine, the CDR3 is 15 amino acids long. The retained sequence is limited to the CDR3, 45 bases, with the frame set at the first base. CDR1 and CDR2 (SGHRS, YFSETQ) derive from the germline V gene. TCRB CDR3 regions were amplified from around 1.9 ug genomic DNA, or all available DNA if less, using the immunoSEQ assay. The multiplex PCR relied on 60 forward primers for TCR V beta segments and 13 reverse primers for J beta segments. Synthetic control templates were spiked into each sample at limiting dilution to estimate reads per starting template. Reads of 87 bp were generated by sequencing on the Illumina HiSeq System. On the study's bioinformatics: PCR and sequencing errors were removed by a nearest neighbor algorithm that merged closely related sequences. TCR overlap was defined as the percentage of unique tumor TCR beta sequences that were also found in the peripheral blood of the same patient. TCRdb took over this immuneACCESS table, retaining in-frame rearrangements with V and J assigned. Such tables are incomplete; in checked studies, under half of the missing clones stem from an unresolved V gene, and the remainder is unexplained. V and J calls and clone size follow that table, whereas D and trimming were derived from the DNA. Here the sample has 93,000 or so clones; roughly 76% occur a single time. Together, the top ten hold roughly 12% of the sample.

This sample is part of a study of glioma-infiltrating T cells after dendritic cell vaccination listed by TCRdb under 2016. General notes on the study: Of the roughly 15 glioblastoma patients in the cohort, all drawn from Phase I and II dendritic cell vaccination trials, 9 were newly diagnosed and 6 had recurrent disease. Each patient was given three intradermal dendritic cell vaccine injections, spaced two weeks apart, in the arm below the axilla. Deep sequencing of TCR beta CDR3 regions was used to quantify tumor-infiltrating lymphocyte content and compare tumor and blood repertoires in dendritic cell-vaccinated glioblastoma patients. To make the vaccine, monocyte-derived dendritic cells were cultured for under eight days with IL-4 and GM-CSF and then pulsed overnight with autologous tumor lysate. Survival after dendritic cell vaccination was correlated with TCR sequencing metrics such as TIL content and the overlap between tumor and blood repertoires. Between 2003 and 2012, patients were given autologous tumor lysate-pulsed dendritic cell vaccination.

Summary of the overall study and its limitations: No direct relationship between TCR clonality and survival was found, suggesting that a diverse polyclonal response may matter. The three-group TCR overlap response model was characterized as speculative, and prospective validation of the model was stated to be required. The cohort was small and heterogeneous, and full blood and tumor sets were available for few patients, with initial-recurrent tumor pairs available for even fewer patients. After dendritic cell vaccination, a higher estimated pretreatment TIL content predicted longer time to progression and overall survival.

Patients were selected for having adequate residual fresh-frozen tumor tissue and more than two years of available survival data. An isocitrate dehydrogenase mutation was not carried by any of the glioblastoma patients, although molecular status was otherwise variable. PBMC were collected before vaccination, two weeks after the third vaccination, and at tumor progression if progression occurred. Genomic DNA was extracted with the Qiagen DNeasy Blood extraction Kit. Specimen: blood, collected before dendritic cell vaccination. Rearrangement joined TRBV5-1 to TRBJ2-1; TRBD2 is perhaps the D gene, given 5 matching bases. The TCR originated in a human donor with glioblastoma. The nucleotide sequence reads as follows: TGCGCCAGCAGCTTAGGACTCCCAAAGTACAATGAGCAGTTCTTC. It translates as CASSLGLPKYNEQFF.